Each of the 11 T cell receptor beta chains below was sequenced from the same sample in a study of PD-1 blockade in classical Hodgkin lymphoma. Generated by immunoSEQ multiplex PCR, the TCRdb table keeps only in-frame clones and is missing some. The table has tens of thousands of clones, around 86% seen once; the top ten hold 22%. No patient escaped relapse after autologous stem cell transplantation, and brentuximab vedotin exposure varied. Sequenced material: peripheral blood mononuclear cells (PBMCs), taken at baseline. Receptors were obtained from a human donor with classical Hodgkin lymphoma.

The rearrangement joins TRBV23-1 to TRBJ2-1; 13 bases align to TRBD2. TRBV23-1 is annotated as an ORF whose role is uncertain. This CDR3 is built from 20 residues. J was trimmed by 4 bases and V by 1 base; bases with no gene match: 13. The CDR3 here is CASSQLDWTSGRTGYNEQFF. DNA of the CDR3: TGCGCCAGCAGTCAATTGGATTGGACTAGCGGGAGAACGGGGTACAATGAGCAGTTCTTC.

The rearrangement joins TRBV19 to TRBJ2-2; 7 bases are shared with TRBD1. The germline V gene encodes CDR1 LNHDA and CDR2 SQIVND (reference sequence). CDR3 length equals 16 residues. Germline trimming cut 7 bases from V and 1 base from J; bases unmatched to any gene: 9. The CDR3 here is CASTQTGQLNTGELFF. For the CDR3, the DNA is TGTGCCAGTACCCAGACGGGACAGCTGAACACCGGGGAGCTGTTTTTT. Supplemented by reference TRBV19 and TRBJ2-2, the full variable domain reads DGGITQSPKYLFRKEGQNVTLSCEQNLNHDAMYWYRQDPGQGLRLIYYSQIVNDFQKGDIAEGYSVSREKKESFPLTVTSAQKNPTAFYLCASTQTGQLNTGELFFGEGSRLTVL.

The chain has TRBV2 and TRBJ2-2, with 13 positions matching TRBD2. V lost 8 bases, J lost 5 bases, and 8 bases stayed unmatched. The germline V gene has CDR1 SNHLY and CDR2 FYNNEI. This CDR3 is 16 amino acids long. The CDR3 loop is CASLQGLAGSTGELFF. DNA of the CDR3: TGTGCCAGCCTCCAGGGACTAGCGGGAAGTACCGGGGAGCTGTTTTTT.

The rearrangement uses TRBV2 and TRBJ2-2, with 7 bases lining up with TRBD1. The ends lost 5 bases at V and 0 bases at J; junction bases unmatched: 3. Germline V gene lookup returns CDR1 SNHLY and CDR2 FYNNEI. The CDR3 has 15 amino acids. The CDR3 coding sequence is TGTGCCAGCAGTCCACAGGGGACGAACACCGGGGAGCTGTTTTTT. Encoded protein: CASSPQGTNTGELFF.

The chain is built from TRBV11-2 and TRBJ1-1, with D possibly being TRBD1 (6 bases). Germline V CDR1 and CDR2: SGHAT, FQNNGV. The V end lost 5 bases, the J end lost 2 bases, and 12 bases lay between the germline ends. This CDR3 has 14 amino acids. CDR3 nucleotide sequence: TGTGCCAGCAGCCATTTACAGGGTAACACTGAAGCTTTCTTT. Translation: CASSHLQGNTEAFF.

The V and J genes are TRBV30 and TRBJ1-5, with D unresolved. V was pared by 2 bases and J by 3 bases, with 8 bases between. Germline V gene lookup returns CDR1 GTSNPN and CDR2 SVGIG (reference sequence). The CDR3 totals 13 residues. The CDR3 DNA follows: TGTGCCTGGAGTCCGACCCTCAATCAGCCCCAGCATTTT. It yields the protein CAWSPTLNQPQHF. Full variable domain (outside the CDR3, taken from reference TRBV30 and TRBJ1-5): SQTIHQWPATLVQPVGSPLSLECTVEGTSNPNLYWYRQAAGRGLQLLFYSVGIGQISSEVPQNLSASRPQDRQFILSSKKLLLSDSGFYLCAWSPTLNQPQHFGDGTRLSIL.

The V gene is TRBV5-8, the J gene TRBJ2-1, with 10 bases lining up with TRBD2. Trimming took 0 bases from V and 0 from J; bases not matched to a gene: 12. CDR3 length: 20 residues. The V gene's germline CDR1 is SGHTS and CDR2 YDEGEE. This CDR3 is CASSLAGLADATSSYNEQFF. CDR3 nucleotide sequence: TGTGCCAGCAGCTTGGCCGGACTAGCGGATGCTACTAGCTCCTACAATGAGCAGTTCTTC.

The V call is TRBV29-1, the J call TRBJ2-7, with TRBD1 matching over 10 bases. Germline CDR1 is SQVTM and CDR2 is ANQGSEA. This CDR3 is 13 amino acids long. V trimming: 3 bases; J trimming: 7 bases; junction bases outside the gene matches: 6. CDR3 loop: CSVEGTGVGEQYF. The CDR3 DNA follows: TGCAGCGTTGAGGGGACAGGGGTGGGTGAGCAGTACTTC.

The chain's CDR3 is CASSQATTGGSPLHF. CDR3 sequence (DNA): TGCGCCAGCAGCCAAGCGACGACAGGGGGTTCACCCCTCCACTTT. V gene TRBV4-3 combines with J gene TRBJ1-6; TRBD1 matches 9 bases. The CDR3 loop spans 15 amino acids. The J segment lost 9 bases and the V segment lost 1 base, leaving 4 bases of the junction unmatched. Germline V gene sequence: CDR1 LGHNA, CDR2 YSLEER.

This clone was seen more than once but under ten times. The DNA of the CDR3 is TGTGCCAGCAGGAAAGCCGGGACAGCAAATCAGCCCCAGCATTTT. It yields the protein CASRKAGTANQPQHF. The J gene is TRBJ1-5, the V gene TRBV2; 7 bases line up with TRBD1. The CDR3 sequence is 15 residues long. Germline CDR1 and CDR2: SNHLY and FYNNEI. V lost 6 bases, J lost 4 bases, and 9 bases stayed unmatched.

V gene TRBV7-9 combines with J gene TRBJ2-7; D is uncertain. The CDR3 spans 16 residues. CDR1 and CDR2 (germline): SEHNR, FQNEAQ (reference sequence). Between the trimmed V and J ends, which lost 2 bases and 0 bases, there was a span of 14 bases. CDR3 protein: CASSLSKQLFSYEQYF. The CDR3 nucleotides read TGTGCCAGCAGCTTATCTAAACAACTGTTCTCCTACGAGCAGTACTTC.